Shown below are 12 T cell receptor beta chains from a single sample sequenced in a study of breast tumors, draining lymph nodes, adjacent tissues. MiXCR, run by TCRdb on the multiplex PCR reads, gives a single entry per CDR3 protein. The table includes 20,000 or so distinct CDR3 sequences, 43% detected once. The source material was breast tumor tissue. These receptors originate from a female donor with breast cancer. Some clones in this sample may be carry-over from other donors' samples.

This clonotype has a handful of counts. An end of the junction differs from the germline gene, which may be a read error. The genes are TRBV12-3 or TRBV12-4 and TRBJ2-1; tentatively, D is TRBD1 (8 bases). This CDR3 has 15 amino acids. CDR3 nucleotide sequence: TGCGCCAGCAGGGGGCGGGAGAGTTTCCTCTCTGAGCAGTTCTTC. Its translation: CASRGRESFLSEQFF.

The genes are TRBV24-1 and TRBJ2-7; tentatively, D is TRBD2 (5 bases). Germline CDR1 reads KGHDR; CDR2 reads SFDVKD. The V end lost 3 bases, the J end lost 2 bases, and 7 bases lay between the germline ends. The CDR3 runs 13 residues. The CDR3 reads CATSDPGTYEQYF. The CDR3 bases are TGTGCCACCAGTGATCCCGGGACCTACGAGCAGTACTTC.

This clonotype was recorded many times. The chain recombines TRBV7-2 with TRBJ2-7, with D hard to call. The germline V gene has CDR1 SGHTA and CDR2 FQGNSA. V was shortened by 2 bases and J by 2 bases, with 4 bases between the two germline ends. This CDR3 spans 12 amino acids. CDR3: CASSLQTYEQYF. For the CDR3, the DNA is TGTGCCAGCAGCTTACAGACCTACGAGCAGTACTTC.

V and J are TRBV20-1 and TRBJ2-7, with TRBD1 identical over 11 bases. Germline V gene data show CDR1 as DFQATT and CDR2 as SNEGSKA (reference sequence). V shed 4 bases and J 3 bases; nucleotides not matched to a gene: 5. CDR3 length equals 14 residues. The CDR3 DNA follows: TGCAGTGCTAAAACCGGGACAGGGGGCTACGAGCAGTACTTC. It codes for CSAKTGTGGYEQYF.

This clonotype was detected many times. V is TRBV6-1 and J is TRBJ1-6, with 10 bases identical to TRBD1. The CDR3 totals 14 residues. The V gene end was trimmed by 8 bases and the J gene end by 7 bases; junction bases not matched to a gene: 5. CDR1 and CDR2 (germline): MNHNS, SASEGT. This chain's CDR3 is CASLRDRGNSPLHF. The CDR3 DNA reads as TGTGCCAGCTTACGGGACAGGGGAAATTCACCCCTCCACTTT.

This clonotype was observed many times. V and J are TRBV5-4 and TRBJ2-2, with unresolved D. Germline CDR1 and CDR2: SGHNT and YYREEE (reference sequence). The CDR3 runs 13 residues. The V gene lost 4 bases and the J gene lost 1 base, with 5 bases spanning the gap. DNA for the CDR3: TGTGCCAGCAGCCCGGAGAACACCGGGGAGCTGTTTTTT. This gives the protein CASSPENTGELFF.

There are many counts of this clonotype. The chain employs TRBV6-5 and TRBJ1-2, with 8 bases identical to TRBD1. The V segment lost 1 base and the J segment 8 bases; nucleotides outside the gene matches: 6. The germline gives CDR1 MNHEY, CDR2 SVGAGI. The CDR3 is 14 amino acids. The CDR3 sequence: CASSYYQGARGYTF. As DNA, the CDR3 is TGTGCCAGCAGTTACTATCAGGGGGCGAGGGGCTACACCTTC.

This clonotype appeared many times. The chain has TRBV11-3 and TRBJ1-3; D call uncertain. Trimming took 4 bases from V and 0 from J, leaving 10 bases between them. Germline V gene lookup returns CDR1 SGHNT and CDR2 YENEEA. This CDR3 has 15 residues. The CDR3 loop reads CASSSGPLSGNTIYF. The CDR3 DNA follows: TGTGCCAGCAGCTCTGGACCTCTCTCTGGAAACACCATATATTTT.

V and J are TRBV6-6 and TRBJ1-6; 12 nucleotides match TRBD1. In germline, CDR1 is MNHNY, CDR2 SVGAGI (reference sequence). J lost 12 bases, V lost 6 bases, and 9 bases had no gene match. There are 15 residues in the CDR3. CDR3 DNA: TGTGCCAGCAGCTTCGGGACAGGGGGCGCTGAACCCCTCCACTTT. Its translation is CASSFGTGGAEPLHF.

By proportion, this clonotype is medium-sized. The chain recombines TRBV7-3 with TRBJ2-3; D might be TRBD2 (6 bases). The ends were cut back, 2 bases at V and 0 bases at J, with 9 bases in the middle. CDR3 length: 15 amino acids. Germline V gene sequence: CDR1 SGHTA, CDR2 FQGTGA. As DNA, the CDR3 is TGTGCCAGCAGCTTAGGCGGGGCTAGCACAGATACGCAGTATTTT. Protein sequence: CASSLGGASTDTQYF. The whole variable domain, remainder taken from reference TRBV7-3 and TRBJ2-3, is GAGVSQTPSNKVTEKGKYVELRCDPISGHTALYWYRQSLGQGPEFLIYFQGTGAADDSGLPNDRFFAVRPEGSVSTLKIQRTERGDSAVYLCASSLGGASTDTQYFGPGTRLTVL.

This clonotype was counted ten times or more. The chain has TRBV3-2 and TRBJ2-3; the table's TRBD1 call for D was not verified on the DNA. TRBV3-2 constitutes a pseudogene. The CDR3 consists of 15 residues. CDR3 nucleotides: TGTGCCAGCAGCTCCCGACAGGCGTTCACAGATACGCAGTATTTT. This sequence encodes CASSSRQAFTDTQYF.

V and J are TRBV5-4 and TRBJ2-5, with D possibly being TRBD2 (6 bases). CDR3 length equals 16 residues. Trimming shortened V by 2 bases and J by 5 bases, and 19 bases separated the two germline ends. The germline V gene encodes CDR1 SGHNT and CDR2 YYREEE (reference sequence). The CDR3 here is CASSLERASAWETQYF. The CDR3 coding sequence is TGTGCCAGCAGCTTAGAGAGGGCTAGCGCGTGGGAGACCCAGTACTTC. The full variable domain, rest sourced from reference TRBV5-4 and TRBJ2-5, is ETGVTQSPTHLIKTRGQQVTLRCSSQSGHNTVSWYQQALGQGPQFIFQYYREEENGRGNFPPRFSGLQFPNYSSELNVNALELDDSALYLCASSLERASAWETQYFGPGTRLLVL.